This T cell receptor beta chain was observed in a study of OX40 agonist ivuxolimab in advanced cancers. Whole-study context: The treatment was a fully human IgG2 OX40 agonist, ivuxolimab. Of the patients, three showed partial responses, one with hepatocellular carcinoma and two with cutaneous melanoma.

Produced via immunoSEQ multiplex PCR; TCRdb's table is partial and in-frame only. This sample has roughly 59,000 clones, with about 80% found just once. On this clone: What it binds is unknown.

Study-level points and caveats: Expanded peripheral T-cell antigen specificity went undetermined.

The clonotype was recovered from an adult with an advanced solid tumor such as melanoma, head and neck, liver or kidney cancer. The source material was CD4+ or CD8+ T cells sorted from blood, sampled in a trial of the OX40 agonist ivuxolimab.

The CDR3 sequence is CASASGGGNTDTQYF. The CDR3 coding sequence is TGTGCTAGTGCCTCGGGGGGGGGCAATACAGATACGCAGTATTTT. The chain combines TRBV12-5 with TRBJ2-3; 8 bases are shared with TRBD2. This CDR3 has 15 amino acids. V dropped 7 bases and J dropped 3; count of bases not matched to a gene: 9. The germline V gene encodes CDR1 LGHNT and CDR2 FRNRAP.